The 24 T cell receptor beta chains listed next were all sequenced from one sample in a study of T cells in Graves' hyperthyroidism and ophthalmopathy (dated by TCRdb to the late 2010s). The library was obtained by multiplex PCR. TCRdb shows the sequencer as Illumina HiSeq 2000. Amplification of TCR beta CDR3 regions was carried out from RNA transcripts. For the first round of RT-PCR on the TCR CDR3, the HTBI primer set was used together with the Qiagen OneStep RT-PCR kit. The raw public data were reprocessed by TCRdb itself: fastp quality trimming at Q25, MiXCR clonotype calling, in-frame beta chains only. Entries that share a CDR3 protein sequence are merged under the most common genes and DNA. This sample holds 380,000 or so distinct CDR3 sequences; over 11% were observed only once. Approximately 25% of the sample belongs to the ten largest clones. The source material was blood. The receptors originated from a woman aged 25 to 45 with Graves' hyperthyroidism.

The chain has TRBV9 and TRBJ2-7; unclear D gene. V was trimmed by 0 bases and J by 7 bases, leaving 11 bases between them. Germline V CDR1 and CDR2: SGDLS, YYNGEE. The CDR3 has 13 amino acids. The CDR3 nucleotides read TGTGCCAGCAGCGTAGTGCCCCTAGGGGAGCAGTACTTC. Translated: CASSVVPLGEQYF.

This clonotype was found many times. V and J are TRBV11-2 and TRBJ2-4; tentatively, D is TRBD1 (6 bases). Trimming stripped 2 bases from V and 11 bases from J, with 13 bases between. The CDR3 is made up of 13 amino acids. Germline CDR1 SGHAT, CDR2 FQNNGV. CDR3 DNA: TGTGCCAGCAGCTTACAGGGGCGCGTATTTCAGTACTTC. Protein sequence: CASSLQGRVFQYF.

The chain uses TRBV6-5 and TRBJ2-7; no definite D call. The CDR3 extends over 13 amino acids. Trimming removed 0 bases at V and 0 bases at J, with 3 bases between. CDR1 is MNHEY, CDR2 SVGAGI, per germline. This CDR3 is CASSYSSSYEQYF. CDR3 DNA: TGTGCCAGCAGTTACTCAAGCTCCTACGAGCAGTACTTC.

The chain has TRBV5-1 and TRBJ2-7; 7 bases are shared with TRBD1. The germline gives CDR1 SGHRS, CDR2 YFSETQ. Trimming took 2 bases from V and 2 from J; bases not matched to a gene: 4. The CDR3 sequence is 14 residues long. The CDR3, as DNA: TGCGCCAGCAGCTTCTCCGGGACAGCCTACGAGCAGTACTTC. It is translated as CASSFSGTAYEQYF.

This clonotype was seen ten or more times. The chain links TRBV2 to TRBJ1-4; D possibly corresponds to TRBD1 (6 bases). The CDR3 is 14 residues long. V was cut by 7 bases and J by 4 bases, with 13 bases left in between. Germline-derived CDR1 and CDR2 are SNHLY and FYNNEI. The CDR3 DNA sequence: TGTGCCAGCACCAGGACAGCTCGTAATGAAAAACTGTTTTTT. This sequence encodes CASTRTARNEKLFF.

This clonotype was detected a few times. This sequence joins TRBV4-1 and TRBJ2-1, with a possible D match to TRBD1 (6 bases). This CDR3 contains 13 residues. V gave up 4 bases and J gave up 7 bases, with 11 bases separating them. CDR1 and CDR2 from the germline V gene are MGHRA and YSYEKL. The CDR3 sequence is CASSRIQGNEQFF. The CDR3 bases are TGCGCCAGCAGCCGGATACAGGGAAATGAGCAGTTCTTC.

For the CDR3, the DNA is TGTGCCAGCAGCGCTAGCGGGCTGAACACCGGGGAGCTGTTTTTT. Translation gives CASSASGLNTGELFF. V is TRBV9 and J is TRBJ2-2; 8 bases map to TRBD2. The germline V gene has CDR1 SGDLS and CDR2 YYNGEE. The CDR3 has 15 amino acids. V gave up 3 bases and J gave up 1 base; unmatched junction bases: 2.

This clonotype was observed many times. The rearrangement links TRBV11-2 to TRBJ2-3; tentatively, D is TRBD2 (6 bases). Germline V gene lookup returns CDR1 SGHAT and CDR2 FQNNGV. The V and J ends lost 3 bases and 0 bases respectively, with 13 bases between them. The CDR3 sequence is 16 residues long. For the CDR3, the DNA is TGTGCCAGCAGCTTTAGAGGGAGCGGGAGCACAGATACGCAGTATTTT. This codes for CASSFRGSGSTDTQYF.

This clonotype occurred many times. This chain connects TRBV20-1 to TRBJ1-5; maybe TRBD1 (6 bases). V shed 5 bases and J shed 2 bases, with 19 bases lying between them. Germline V gene data show CDR1 as DFQATT and CDR2 as SNEGSKA (reference sequence). This CDR3 has 16 amino acids. The CDR3 sequence: CSAGPGTPGGNQPQHF. The CDR3 DNA follows: TGCAGTGCTGGACCCGGGACACCCGGCGGCAATCAGCCCCAGCATTTT.

A word on this clonotype: The junction does not match germline at one end; this may be a read error. V gene TRBV27 combines with J gene TRBJ2-5; 11 bases match TRBD2. CDR1 MNHEY and CDR2 SMNVEV come from the germline V gene (reference sequence). The CDR3 spans 15 residues. Here the CDR3 DNA reads TGTGCCAACAGTCCACTAGCGGGAGTTATTTCGACCCAGTACTTC. Protein product: CANSPLAGVISTQYF.

The chain is built from TRBV3-1 and TRBJ2-2; TRBD2 matches 9 bases. Germline V lookup: CDR1 LGHDT, CDR2 YNNKEL (reference sequence). After removal of 4 bases from V and 4 bases from J, the junction contained 4 bases not matched to a gene. This CDR3 is built from 15 residues. DNA for the CDR3: TGTGCCAGCAGCCGTGCACTAGCGGGCACCGGGGAGCTGTTTTTT. Translating it yields CASSRALAGTGELFF.

A few counts support this clonotype. The chain links TRBV5-1 to TRBJ1-2; the match to TRBD1 covers 8 bases. V trimming: 0 bases; J trimming: 4 bases; junction bases outside the gene matches: 8. In germline, CDR1 is SGHRS, CDR2 YFSETQ. CDR3 size: 16 residues. CDR3 sequence reads: CASSLDYDRGRYGYTF. CDR3 DNA: TGCGCCAGCAGCTTGGATTATGACAGGGGACGCTATGGCTACACCTTC.

There are many counts of this clonotype. This chain uses TRBV12-3 or TRBV12-4 with TRBJ2-4; D gene ambiguous. V was shortened by 4 bases and J by 5 bases, with 9 bases between the two germline ends. The CDR3 is 13 residues long. CDR3 nucleotide sequence: TGTGCCAGCAGTTCTCGTCCTCAAAACATTCAGTACTTC. It yields the protein CASSSRPQNIQYF.

The table lists this clonotype with many counts. The CDR3 spells CSARDGGEDGYTF. CDR3 nucleotides: TGCAGTGCTAGAGATGGGGGAGAAGATGGCTACACCTTC. The chain has TRBV20-1 and TRBJ1-2; tentative D call: TRBD1 (5 bases). The CDR3 totals 13 residues. V lost 0 bases to trimming and J lost 6 bases, with 11 bases between them. CDR1 is DFQATT and CDR2 is SNEGSKA in the germline V gene (reference sequence).

V usage is TRBV6-1 and J usage is TRBJ2-3; D possibly corresponds to TRBD2 (5 bases). This CDR3 spans 12 amino acids. V was cut by 7 bases and J by 3 bases, with 8 bases left in between. Germline CDR1 and CDR2: MNHNS and SASEGT. CDR3 loop: CASMRTTDTQYF. The CDR3 DNA is TGTGCCAGCATGAGGACTACAGATACGCAGTATTTT.

A remark on this clonotype: Given a much more abundant clone one base away, this may be a read error. CDR3 sequence (DNA): TGTGCCAGCAGTGCCCCTTTTCAAGGACAGGGGAAGGACCATGGCTACACCTTC. Its protein product is CASSAPFQGQGKDHGYTF. This chain connects TRBV2 to TRBJ1-2, with 9 bases aligning to TRBD1. After removal of 4 bases from V and 6 bases from J, the junction contained 18 bases not matched to a gene. The CDR3 has 18 residues. Germline-derived CDR1 and CDR2 are SNHLY and FYNNEI.

This clonotype has more than one count but fewer than ten. This sequence joins TRBV18 and TRBJ2-7; possibly TRBD1 for D (6 bases). The V end was cut by 4 bases, the J end by 0 bases, with 10 bases between. The length of the CDR3 is 14 residues. Germline CDR1 is KGHSH and CDR2 is LQKENI. In nucleotides, the CDR3 is TGTGCCAGCTCACGAGGGGACATCTCCTACGAGCAGTACTTC. It is translated as CASSRGDISYEQYF.

With regard to this clonotype: Given a much more abundant clone one base away, this may be a read error. The chain recombines TRBV2 with TRBJ2-1; D remains unclear. The CDR3 has 12 amino acids. V gave up 1 base and J gave up 9 bases, with 7 bases separating them. Germline CDR1 SNHLY, CDR2 FYNNEI. The CDR3 DNA is TGTGCCAGCAGTGAAGAAGCCTCTGAGCAGTTCTTC. Translation: CASSEEASEQFF.

Points on this clonotype: One end of the junction fails to match germline, which may point to a read error. The V gene is TRBV5-5, the J gene TRBJ1-1; D gene ambiguous. This CDR3 is 13 amino acids long. Per the germline V gene, CDR1 is SGHKS and CDR2 is YYEKEE (reference sequence). This chain's CDR3 is CASSLGLNAEAFF. In nucleotides, the CDR3 is TGTGCCAGCAGCTTGGGATTGAACGCTGAAGCTTTCTTT.

This clonotype came up many times. The chain couples TRBV14 to TRBJ2-1; D is unresolved. Trimming stripped 5 bases from V and 6 bases from J, with 20 bases between. Germline CDR1 SGHDN, CDR2 FVKESK. The CDR3 contains 16 residues. CDR3 coding DNA: TGTGCCAGCAGCTACGGCGGACCCCTGGCCACCAATGAGCAGTTCTTC. Translation gives CASSYGGPLATNEQFF.

This clonotype was seen more than once but under ten times. V is TRBV7-9 and J is TRBJ2-1; 10 positions agree with TRBD2. V lost 5 bases to trimming and J lost 4 bases; unmatched junction nucleotides: 11. In germline, CDR1 is SEHNR, CDR2 FQNEAQ (reference sequence). This CDR3 is built from 17 residues. The CDR3 sequence: CASSHPAGTSAYNEQFF. The DNA for the CDR3 is TGTGCCAGCAGCCACCCCGCCGGGACTAGCGCATACAATGAGCAGTTCTTC.

This clonotype was observed at least ten times. The chain joins TRBV7-9 to TRBJ1-1; a weak D match, TRBD1 (6 bases). Per the germline V gene, CDR1 is SEHNR and CDR2 is FQNEAQ (reference sequence). Trimming removed 2 bases from V and 5 bases from J, with 15 bases in between. The CDR3 sequence is 15 residues long. The CDR3 bases are TGTGCCAGCAGCTTATCCGGGACACTCTTAACTGAAGCTTTCTTT. It specifies CASSLSGTLLTEAFF.

This clonotype occurred many times. The J gene is TRBJ2-7, the V gene TRBV5-1; a weak D match, TRBD2 (6 bases). Germline assignment: CDR1 SGHRS and CDR2 YFSETQ. The CDR3 spans 16 residues. With 0 bases removed from V and 7 bases from J, the gap between germline ends came to 20 bases. CDR3: CASSLDLGGVSGEQYF. CDR3 in DNA: TGCGCCAGCAGCTTGGATCTCGGGGGAGTCTCAGGGGAGCAGTACTTC. Using reference TRBV5-1 and TRBJ2-7 for the parts outside the CDR3, the full variable domain is KAGVTQTPRYLIKTRGQQVTLSCSPISGHRSVSWYQQTPGQGLQFLFEYFSETQRNKGNFPGRFSGRQFSNSRSEMNVSTLELGDSALYLCASSLDLGGVSGEQYFGPGTRLTVT.

The chain employs TRBV30 and TRBJ2-1; TRBD2 matches at 15 bases. CDR1 and CDR2 from the germline V gene are GTSNPN and SVGIG (reference sequence). The CDR3 is made up of 13 amino acids. V lost 8 bases to trimming and J lost 7 bases; unmatched junction nucleotides: 3. CDR3 amino acids: CATGLAGGNEQFF. CDR3 coding DNA: TGTGCCACCGGACTAGCGGGAGGGAATGAGCAGTTCTTC.